This T cell receptor (beta chain) was documented in a study of ipilimumab plus nivolumab after autologous stem cell transplantation. Across the whole study: The DLBCL group included primary refractory and relapsed cases.

CDR3 length: 14 residues. From germline, CDR1 is SGDLS and CDR2 YYNGEE. Trimming pared 4 bases from V and 0 bases from J, leaving 8 bases between. Clones were sequenced by immunoSEQ multiplex PCR, and TCRdb holds only the in-frame ones, with some missing. This table holds tens of thousands of clones, approximately 86% found once. Patients got ipilimumab 1 mg/kg beginning 14 to 28 days post-transplant. The sample consisted of PBMCs, taken in a trial of ipilimumab plus nivolumab as post-transplant consolidation. The rearrangement links TRBV9 to TRBJ1-5; possibly TRBD1 for D (5 bases). This TCR came from a male donor with diffuse large B-cell lymphoma. The CDR3, as DNA: TGTGCCAGCAGCACGGGACTTAGCAATCAGCCCCAGCATTTT. This gives the protein CASSTGLSNQPQHF.